The 8 T cell receptor beta chains below were found in one sample sequenced in a study of T cell responses to AZD1222 COVID-19 vaccine (dated by TCRdb to about 2021). Libraries came from the immunoSEQ multiplex PCR assay. Here the immuneACCESS table is served through TCRdb, limited to in-frame sequences with V and J called. Missing clones are a known gap in these copies; in checked studies unresolved V genes cover under half, and the rest lacks a known reason. Counted in this sample were about 60,000 clones; about 80% of them appeared once. The ten largest clonotypes hold over 3% of the sample. The meaning of the sample's time point label: about 28 days (+/-7) after the second vaccine dose. Sample: peripheral blood, taken 28 days after the second AZD1222 dose. The receptors here all came from an adult who received the AZD1222 COVID-19 vaccine.

The rearrangement joins TRBV7-2 to TRBJ2-3, with D unresolved. The CDR3 consists of 13 residues. V was trimmed by 5 bases and J by 5 bases, leaving 11 bases between them. In germline, CDR1 is SGHTA, CDR2 FQGNSA. CDR3 in DNA: TGTGCCAGCAGCCGGCGCTGGGGAGATACGCAGTATTTT. Its protein is CASSRRWGDTQYF.

The chain has TRBV2 and TRBJ2-1, with 10 positions matching TRBD1. The V gene end was trimmed by 4 bases and the J gene end by 4 bases; junction bases not matched to a gene: 4. Germline V CDR1 and CDR2: SNHLY, FYNNEI. This CDR3 contains 15 residues. In nucleotides, the CDR3 is TGTGCCAGCAGTGTCGGGACAGGGGAATACAATGAGCAGTTCTTC. Translated, it gives CASSVGTGEYNEQFF.

The chain employs TRBV28 and TRBJ1-4; the D is unclear. This CDR3 has 15 residues. Trimming stripped 5 bases from V and 8 bases from J, with 18 bases between. Germline CDR1 is MDHEN and CDR2 is SYDVKM. DNA for the CDR3: TGTGCCAGCAGTCCAATCAGAGGGTACGGGGAAAAACTGTTTTTT. Amino acids: CASSPIRGYGEKLFF.

The rearrangement links TRBV6-2 or TRBV6-3 to TRBJ2-3; 7 nucleotides agree with TRBD1. V was clipped by 6 bases and J by 5 bases; unmatched bases: 8. Germline CDR1 and CDR2: MNHEY and SVGEGT. The CDR3 covers 14 residues. CDR3 sequence: CASSPTGAGDTQYF. As DNA, the CDR3 is TGTGCCAGCAGCCCTACAGGGGCGGGAGATACGCAGTATTTT.

The chain has TRBV11-1 and TRBJ2-2; 10 nucleotides agree with TRBD1. CDR3 size: 15 residues. V gave up 5 bases and J gave up 3 bases; unmatched junction bases: 3. Germline V CDR1 and CDR2: SGHAT, FQDESV (reference sequence). CDR3 DNA: TGTGCCAGCAGCACCGGGACAGGGGACACCGGGGAGCTGTTTTTT. Translating it yields CASSTGTGDTGELFF.

The V and J genes are TRBV2 and TRBJ2-7, with 7 positions matching TRBD1. The germline V gene encodes CDR1 SNHLY and CDR2 FYNNEI. Unmatched junction bases numbered 3, after V lost 2 bases and J lost 2 bases. The CDR3 spans 14 residues. This CDR3 is CASSEYRGAYEQYF. CDR3 nucleotide sequence: TGTGCCAGCAGTGAATACAGGGGTGCCTACGAGCAGTACTTC. The whole variable domain, remainder taken from reference TRBV2 and TRBJ2-7, is EPEVTQTPSHQVTQMGQEVILRCVPISNHLYFYWYRQILGQKVEFLVSFYNNEISEKSEIFDDQFSVERPDGSNFTLKIRSTKLEDSAMYFCASSEYRGAYEQYFGPGTRLTVT.

This sequence joins TRBV3-1 (or the pseudogene TRBV3-2) and TRBJ1-2; tentatively, D is TRBD1 (5 bases). V lost 4 bases, J lost 2 bases, and 8 bases lay in between. This CDR3 spans 13 amino acids. The germline gives CDR1 LGHDT, CDR2 YNNKEL (reference sequence). The chain's CDR3 is CASSPRENYGYTF. CDR3 DNA: TGTGCCAGCAGCCCCAGGGAGAACTATGGCTACACCTTC.

The V and J genes are TRBV6-2 or TRBV6-3 and TRBJ1-1; D call uncertain. Germline V gene sequence: CDR1 MNHEY, CDR2 SVGEGT. Trimming removed 4 bases from V and 5 bases from J, with 14 bases in between. This CDR3 comprises 14 residues. The CDR3 sequence is CASSSGSRETEAFF. The CDR3 bases are TGTGCCAGCAGTTCCGGGTCACGGGAGACTGAAGCTTTCTTT.